This T cell receptor (beta chain) was sequenced during a study of blood T cell repertoires in COVID-19. Study-level information: Sites across the United States, Italy and Spain contributed samples from acute and convalescent COVID-19.

Germline V gene lookup returns CDR1 KGHSH and CDR2 LQKENI. V gave up 3 bases and J gave up 1 base, with 12 bases separating them. There are 15 residues in the CDR3. Clones were read by immunoSEQ multiplex PCR, and TCRdb kept only the in-frame ones, dropping some. The top ten hold less than 3% of the sample, which has approximately 200,000 clones, 85% to 90% seen once. Sequences were obtained from peripheral blood. The TCR comes from a young woman with active or convalescent COVID-19. V usage is TRBV18 and J usage is TRBJ1-1, with D unclear. CDR3 in amino acids: CASSPIRLWNTEAFF. The CDR3 nucleotides read TGTGCCAGCTCACCGATTAGACTCTGGAACACTGAAGCTTTCTTT.